The 20 T cell receptor beta chains below come from one sample, sequenced in a study of vaccination and CD4 T cells after COVID-19 (dated by TCRdb to between 2020 and 2023). Library method: PCR. For sequencing, an Illumina iSeq 100 was employed. DNA from cultured CD4+ T cells underwent TCR sequencing with the Oncomine TCR Beta short-read assay at the Johns Hopkins FTIC core. The raw public data were reprocessed by TCRdb itself: fastp quality trimming at Q25, MiXCR clonotype calling, in-frame beta chains only. Here each entry gathers all rows of one CDR3 protein and keeps the most common genes and DNA. This sample is represented by 15,000 to 20,000 distinct CDR3 sequences; 50% of them were singletons. The top ten clonotypes cover roughly 12% of the sample. Their antigens are not known. In light of the paper, this sample's treatment or condition label describes: roughly 11-day PBMC culture with coronavirus spike peptide pools or control peptides (ViraFEST assay).

Sequencing was done on a sample of CD4+ T cells from blood, cultured in vitro. The source of these receptors is a human donor who had recovered from COVID-19.

The chain uses TRBV29-1 and TRBJ1-2; the D gene is possibly TRBD1 (5 bases). The V end lost 4 bases, the J end lost 4 bases, and 10 bases lay between the germline ends. CDR3 length: 12 amino acids. From germline, CDR1 is SQVTM and CDR2 ANQGSEA. The CDR3 here is CSVGTGGYGYTF. In DNA, the CDR3 is TGCAGCGTTGGGACGGGGGGCTATGGCTACACCTTC.

V and J are TRBV30 and TRBJ2-7; D might be TRBD1 (6 bases). With 0 bases removed from V and 5 bases from J, the gap between germline ends came to 11 bases. This CDR3 region has 13 residues. Looked up from germline, CDR1 is GTSNPN and CDR2 is SVGIG (reference sequence). CDR3 DNA: TGTGCCTGGAGTGTAGGACAGAGCAACGAGCAGTACTTC. It yields the protein CAWSVGQSNEQYF.

The chain has TRBV7-6 and TRBJ1-4; TRBD1 agrees at 7 bases. V lost 4 bases and J lost 3; bases outside the gene matches: 2. Germline V gives CDR1 SGHVS, CDR2 FNYEAQ. This CDR3 is 14 amino acids long. CDR3 in DNA: TGTGCCAGCAGCTCCAGGGGGTCTAATGAAAAACTGTTTTTT. It specifies CASSSRGSNEKLFF.

The chain recombines TRBV6-1 with TRBJ1-6, with D possibly TRBD1 on 5 matching bases. The germline V gene encodes CDR1 MNHNS and CDR2 SASEGT. The CDR3 is 14 amino acids. The V end was cut by 5 bases, the J end by 5 bases, with 10 bases between. CDR3 in DNA: TGTGCCAGCAGTATGAGGGGCGATAATTCACCCCTCCACTTT. It is translated as CASSMRGDNSPLHF.

This chain joins TRBV28 and TRBJ1-6; possibly TRBD1 for D (6 bases). With 4 bases removed from V and 3 bases from J, the gap between germline ends came to 10 bases. The germline gives CDR1 MDHEN, CDR2 SYDVKM. The CDR3 runs to 15 residues. The CDR3: CASSSQGNYNSPLHF. CDR3 DNA: TGTGCCAGCAGTTCGCAGGGGAACTATAATTCACCCCTCCACTTT.

In this sample, this clonotype turned up a few times. The V and J genes are TRBV19 and TRBJ1-1; 8 nucleotides align to TRBD1. The CDR3 runs to 14 residues. Germline V gene lookup returns CDR1 LNHDA and CDR2 SQIVND (reference sequence). V lost 6 bases, J lost 4 bases, and 7 bases stayed unmatched. The CDR3 nucleotides are TGTGCCAGTAGCGGACAGGGTGGAACCACTGAAGCTTTCTTT. Translated: CASSGQGGTTEAFF.

This clonotype occurred a few times. The chain carries TRBV19 and TRBJ1-1, with 9 bases lining up with TRBD1. The CDR3 runs 14 residues. Germline CDR1 is LNHDA and CDR2 is SQIVND (reference sequence). The ends lost 7 bases at V and 6 bases at J; junction bases unmatched: 9. This CDR3 reads CASNRDREGSEAFF. The DNA of the CDR3 is TGTGCCAGTAATCGGGACAGGGAAGGATCTGAAGCTTTCTTT. The full variable domain, with the rest looked up from reference TRBV19 and TRBJ1-1, is DGGITQSPKYLFRKEGQNVTLSCEQNLNHDAMYWYRQDPGQGLRLIYYSQIVNDFQKGDIAEGYSVSREKKESFPLTVTSAQKNPTAFYLCASNRDREGSEAFFGQGTRLTVV.

Notes on this clonotype: Mismatch with germline at one junction end may stem from a read error. The CDR3 region has the DNA TGCAGCGTGGAAGAAGTCCGGGACTTTAATCAGCCCCAGCATTTT. Amino acid sequence: CSVEEVRDFNQPQHF. This chain links TRBV29-1 with TRBJ1-5; TRBD1 is a possible D gene (5 bases). The CDR3 totals 15 residues. Looked up from germline, CDR1 is SQVTM and CDR2 is ANQGSEA.

The CDR3 DNA follows: TGCAGTGCTAGAACGGGGTCAGGAAGGGGCTACACCTTC. Its translation is CSARTGSGRGYTF. The chain carries TRBV20-1 and TRBJ1-2; D gene ambiguous. The germline V gene encodes CDR1 DFQATT and CDR2 SNEGSKA (reference sequence). Trimming pared 2 bases from V and 8 bases from J, leaving 15 bases between. The CDR3 is made up of 13 amino acids.

This clonotype was seen only once. The chain employs TRBV30 and TRBJ2-5, with a weak D call TRBD2 (5 bases). The V gene's germline CDR1 is GTSNPN and CDR2 SVGIG (reference sequence). Trimming pared 0 bases from V and 5 bases from J, leaving 16 bases between. This CDR3 has 15 residues. CDR3 in amino acids: CAWSVIKGRRETQYF. In DNA, the CDR3 is TGTGCCTGGAGTGTAATCAAGGGTAGGAGGGAGACCCAGTACTTC. Full variable domain (rest looked up from reference TRBV30 and TRBJ2-5): SQTIHQWPATLVQPVGSPLSLECTVEGTSNPNLYWYRQAAGRGLQLLFYSVGIGQISSEVPQNLSASRPQDRQFILSSKKLLLSDSGFYLCAWSVIKGRRETQYFGPGTRLLVL.

In this sample, this clonotype is medium-sized. Here the CDR3 reads CSASAGLYGYTF. The CDR3 DNA sequence: TGCAGTGCTAGTGCTGGTCTATACGGCTACACCTTC. The chain combines TRBV20-1 with TRBJ1-2; D is undetermined. The V end lost 3 bases, the J end lost 8 bases, and 13 bases lay between the germline ends. Germline V gene lookup returns CDR1 DFQATT and CDR2 SNEGSKA (reference sequence). This CDR3 comprises 12 residues.

A few counts support this clonotype. The CDR3 nucleotides read TGCAGTGCTAGGACAGGGAAGAGTGGCTACACCTTC. This codes for CSARTGKSGYTF. The chain joins TRBV20-1 to TRBJ1-2; 7 bases agree with TRBD1. Per germline, CDR1 DFQATT and CDR2 SNEGSKA (reference sequence). This CDR3 spans 12 amino acids. V gave up 3 bases and J gave up 7 bases; unmatched junction bases: 5.

The CDR3 region is CASSLRQGNAEKLFF. CDR3 DNA: TGTGCCAGCAGCTTAAGACAGGGGAACGCCGAAAAACTGTTTTTT. The chain recombines TRBV7-9 with TRBJ1-4, with 8 bases identical to TRBD1. The germline gives CDR1 SEHNR, CDR2 FQNEAQ (reference sequence). The CDR3 is 15 residues long. The V gene end was trimmed by 2 bases and the J gene end by 8 bases; junction bases not matched to a gene: 7.

This clonotype was detected only a few times. This chain connects TRBV20-1 to TRBJ1-6; D uncertain. CDR3 length equals 12 residues. V lost 5 bases and J lost 6, with 8 bases in between. Germline V gene lookup returns CDR1 DFQATT and CDR2 SNEGSKA (reference sequence). CDR3 protein: CSAPAPNSPLHF. CDR3 in DNA: TGCAGTGCTCCAGCCCCTAATTCACCCCTCCACTTT.

In its sample, this clonotype was seen a few times. CDR3 nucleotide sequence: TGTGCCAGCAGTTTTTGGGGGGACAAAAACACTGAAGCTTTCTTT. Protein product: CASSFWGDKNTEAFF. V and J are TRBV27 and TRBJ1-1; possible D gene TRBD1, 6 bases. The CDR3 has 15 residues. The germline V gene has CDR1 MNHEY and CDR2 SMNVEV (reference sequence). Trimming took off 3 bases at V and 2 bases at J, with 13 bases between the two ends.

The chain recombines TRBV5-1 with TRBJ1-1, with unresolved D. The CDR3 totals 15 residues. V was pared by 3 bases and J by 5 bases, with 17 bases between. CDR1 and CDR2 from the germline V gene are SGHRS and YFSETQ. The CDR3 DNA is TGCGCCAGCAGCTCGATTACAAGTGCCGGGACTGAAGCTTTCTTT. Amino acids: CASSSITSAGTEAFF.

The V call is TRBV19, the J call TRBJ1-5, with D unresolved. Deletions cut 5 bases from V and 2 bases from J, with 16 bases between. Looked up from germline, CDR1 is LNHDA and CDR2 is SQIVND (reference sequence). The CDR3 contains 16 residues. CDR3 protein: CASSGLRDYRNQPQHF. DNA for the CDR3: TGTGCCAGTAGTGGGCTAAGAGACTATCGCAATCAGCCCCAGCATTTT. Full variable domain (missing parts from reference TRBV19 and TRBJ1-5): DGGITQSPKYLFRKEGQNVTLSCEQNLNHDAMYWYRQDPGQGLRLIYYSQIVNDFQKGDIAEGYSVSREKKESFPLTVTSAQKNPTAFYLCASSGLRDYRNQPQHFGDGTRLSIL.

The rearrangement links TRBV19 to TRBJ1-1; D possibly corresponds to TRBD1 (6 bases). Looked up from germline, CDR1 is LNHDA and CDR2 is SQIVND (reference sequence). V shed 2 bases and J shed 6 bases, with 19 bases lying between them. This CDR3 region has 16 residues. CDR3 protein: CASSIKVWLGGAEAFF. CDR3 DNA sequence: TGTGCCAGTAGTATAAAAGTATGGCTCGGGGGCGCTGAAGCTTTCTTT. The complete variable domain, with remaining parts taken from reference TRBV19 and TRBJ1-1, reads DGGITQSPKYLFRKEGQNVTLSCEQNLNHDAMYWYRQDPGQGLRLIYYSQIVNDFQKGDIAEGYSVSREKKESFPLTVTSAQKNPTAFYLCASSIKVWLGGAEAFFGQGTRLTVV.

A few counts support this clonotype. V is TRBV6-1 and J is TRBJ2-7; D remains ambiguous. Trimming removed 7 bases at V and 6 bases at J, with 16 bases between. CDR1 is MNHNS, CDR2 SASEGT, per germline. The CDR3 is 13 amino acids. CDR3 in amino acids: CASNSPPLGEQYF. The CDR3 bases are TGTGCCAGCAATAGTCCCCCCCTCGGCGAGCAGTACTTC.

Relative to its sample, this clonotype is medium-sized. The genes are TRBV20-1 and TRBJ1-5, with D tentatively TRBD1 (6 bases). Per germline, CDR1 DFQATT and CDR2 SNEGSKA (reference sequence). V was clipped by 2 bases and J by 4 bases, with 15 bases between them. This CDR3 contains 15 residues. The CDR3 DNA reads as TGCAGTGCTAGATCCCGGGGGCTAAGTAATCAGCCCCAGCATTTT. Protein product: CSARSRGLSNQPQHF.